The clone carrying this T cell receptor (beta chain) has a count of ten or more. Library construction for TCR beta used iRepertoire HTBI primers and Arm-PCR of CDR3 regions. TCRdb reprocessed the multiplex PCR reads with MiXCR, giving one entry per CDR3 protein. The sample lists about 440,000 distinct CDR3 sequences, 15% occurring once. The length of the CDR3 is 16 residues. CDR1 is MNHEY, CDR2 SVGAGI, per germline. V was cut by 0 bases and J by 0 bases, with 9 bases left in between. This entry is derived from a study of regulatory T cells in long-lasting Graves disease. Described time point: newly diagnosed GD, antithyroid drugs for less than 3 months. Extracted PBMC RNA gave rise to the TCR library. The same specimen was also included in a second study, on T cells in Graves' hyperthyroidism and ophthalmopathy.

The clonotype was recovered from a woman aged 25 to 39 with Graves disease. This chain links TRBV6-5 with TRBJ1-3, with D perhaps TRBD1 (5 bases). Sequencing used peripheral blood mononuclear cells (PBMCs), obtained at new diagnosis, from a patient treated with antithyroid drugs. The CDR3 loop is CASSYSRQSSGNTIYF. The DNA for the CDR3 is TGTGCCAGCAGTTACTCGAGACAGAGCTCTGGAAACACCATATATTTT.